The sequence of this T cell receptor (beta chain) was determined in a study of blood T cell repertoires in COVID-19. As for the study in general: Sites across the United States, Italy and Spain contributed samples from acute and convalescent COVID-19.

The CDR3 is 14 amino acids. Germline V lookup: CDR1 LNHDA, CDR2 SQIVND (reference sequence). Germline trimming cut 3 bases from V and 2 bases from J; bases unmatched to any gene: 3. The repertoire was sequenced with immunoSEQ multiplex PCR; TCRdb's copy has only in-frame clones and lacks some. The table has about 270,000 clones, 89% seen once. This sequence originates from a man aged 45-65 years with acute or convalescent COVID-19. Source material: peripheral blood. V usage is TRBV19 and J usage is TRBJ2-5, with 7 bases aligning to TRBD2. The CDR3: CASSMLAEQETQYF. DNA of the CDR3: TGTGCCAGTAGTATGCTAGCGGAGCAAGAGACCCAGTACTTC.